Sequencing of this T cell receptor beta chain was carried out in a study of cytomegalovirus exposure and HLA in healthy donors. Both 60 Vbeta primers and 13 Jbeta primers went into the PCR. Repertoires were generated with immunoSEQ multiplex PCR, while TCRdb's copy carries only in-frame clones and drops some. The sample holds about 180,000 clones, about 77% seen once. The specimen was PBMCs. This TCR was recovered from a woman younger than 45 in good health and CMV-seropositive.

The CDR3 DNA reads as TGCGCCAGCAGCGGCTACGGGACTAGCGGGGTCCCGACCTACAATGAGCAGTTCTTC. Protein product: CASSGYGTSGVPTYNEQFF. The V and J genes are TRBV10-2 and TRBJ2-1, with TRBD2 identical over 13 bases. Germline-derived CDR1 and CDR2 are WSHSY and SAAADI. After removal of 6 bases from V and 2 bases from J, the junction contained 13 bases not matched to a gene. CDR3 length equals 19 residues.